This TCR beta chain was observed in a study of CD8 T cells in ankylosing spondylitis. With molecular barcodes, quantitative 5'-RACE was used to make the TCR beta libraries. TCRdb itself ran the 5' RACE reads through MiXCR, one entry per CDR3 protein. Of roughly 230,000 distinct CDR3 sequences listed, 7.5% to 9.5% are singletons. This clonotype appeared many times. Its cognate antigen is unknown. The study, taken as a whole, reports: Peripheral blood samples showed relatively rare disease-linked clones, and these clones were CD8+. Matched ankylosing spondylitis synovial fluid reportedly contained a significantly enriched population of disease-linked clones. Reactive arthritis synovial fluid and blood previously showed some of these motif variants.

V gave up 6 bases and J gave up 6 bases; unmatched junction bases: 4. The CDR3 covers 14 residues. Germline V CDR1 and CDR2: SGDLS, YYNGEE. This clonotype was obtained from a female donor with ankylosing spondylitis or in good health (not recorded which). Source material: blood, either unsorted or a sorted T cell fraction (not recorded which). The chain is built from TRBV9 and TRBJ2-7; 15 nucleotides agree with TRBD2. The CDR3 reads CASNPGLAGGEQYF. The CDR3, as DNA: TGTGCCAGCAATCCGGGACTAGCGGGAGGCGAGCAGTACTTC.